This TCR beta chain was sequenced in a study of cytomegalovirus exposure and HLA in healthy donors. This CDR3 comprises 17 residues. Per germline, CDR1 SGHRS and CDR2 YFSETQ. V lost 4 bases and J lost 1; bases outside the gene matches: 13. The PCR employed 60 Vbeta primers together with 13 Jbeta primers. Sequenced by immunoSEQ multiplex PCR; TCRdb stores in-frame clones only, minus some. This table holds 150,000 to 200,000 clones, roughly four fifths found once. The chain has TRBV5-1 and TRBJ2-7; TRBD1 aligns across 8 bases. What was sequenced was PBMCs. This receptor was obtained from a girl aged 5-17 years in good health and CMV-seropositive. The CDR3 DNA follows: TGCGCCAGCAGCCCGACCTACCAGGGGGCGCGGTCCTACGAGCAGTACTTC. Protein product: CASSPTYQGARSYEQYF.